Listed here is a single TCR beta chain. Its antigen is not known. These data come from a study of cytomegalovirus exposure and HLA in healthy donors. Study-wide context: The study placed about 81% of its approximately 360 genotyped donors in the Caucasian-associated ancestry cluster.

Germline V lookup: CDR1 LGHNA, CDR2 YNFKEQ. J was trimmed by 1 base and V by 0 bases; bases with no gene match: 14. This CDR3 spans 19 amino acids. Study observations and caveats: Within a later analysis, the majority of CMV-associated TCR beta chains appeared HLA-restricted.

The PCR had 60 Vbeta and 13 Jbeta primers. The protocol was immunoSEQ multiplex PCR, while the TCRdb copy is restricted to in-frame clones and leaves out a portion. The sample yields more than 110,000 clones, roughly 80% seen once. Sequenced input: PBMCs. This receptor was taken from a man in his forties or fifties in good health and CMV-seropositive. The chain is built from TRBV4-2 and TRBJ1-1; 7 bases agree with TRBD1. This chain's CDR3 is CASSQDNVLRDRENTEAFF. In nucleotides, the CDR3 is TGTGCCAGCAGCCAAGATAACGTGTTGCGGGACAGAGAGAACACTGAAGCTTTCTTT.